The 8 T cell receptor beta chains listed next were all sequenced from one sample in a study of spatial heterogeneity in lung cancer. MiXCR, run by TCRdb on the 5' RACE reads, gives a single entry per CDR3 protein. The top ten clones hold 11% of a sample with roughly 48,000 distinct CDR3 sequences, roughly 5.7% of them seen once. Indicated time point: sample taken at primary tumor resection. This specimen was PBMCs, taken at surgery. The receptors shown here come from a male donor with early-stage non-small cell lung cancer.

This clonotype was counted ten times or more. The chain links TRBV12-3 or TRBV12-4 to TRBJ2-7; D remains ambiguous. Trimming cost V 6 bases and J 4 bases, with 10 bases left between them. This CDR3 comprises 12 residues. The CDR3 region is CASSPMGYEQYF. In DNA form, the CDR3 reads TGTGCCAGCAGCCCGATGGGGTACGAGCAGTACTTC.

This clonotype was recorded many times. This sequence joins TRBV9 and TRBJ2-2; D is uncertain. The germline gives CDR1 SGDLS, CDR2 YYNGEE. The CDR3 spans 13 residues. Trimming removed 7 bases from V and 6 bases from J, with 13 bases in between. Here the CDR3 reads CASGSTGAGELFF. In DNA, the CDR3 is TGTGCCAGCGGGTCGACCGGAGCCGGGGAGCTGTTTTTT. The complete variable domain, with remaining parts taken from reference TRBV9 and TRBJ2-2, reads DSGVTQTPKHLITATGQRVTLRCSPRSGDLSVYWYQQSLDQGLQFLIQYYNGEERAKGNILERFSAQQFPDLHSELNLSSLELGDSALYFCASGSTGAGELFFGEGSRLTVL.

This clonotype was picked up many times. V usage is TRBV9 and J usage is TRBJ2-2; no reliable D call. Germline V gene sequence: CDR1 SGDLS, CDR2 YYNGEE. Trimming removed 1 base from V and 4 bases from J, with 11 bases in between. The CDR3 contains 15 residues. The CDR3 spells CASSVNAQTTGELFF. CDR3 in DNA: TGTGCCAGCAGCGTAAACGCCCAGACCACCGGGGAGCTGTTTTTT.

This clonotype was counted at least ten times. The chain employs TRBV28 and TRBJ2-7, with 10 bases fitting TRBD1. Germline-derived CDR1 and CDR2 are MDHEN and SYDVKM. The CDR3 length is 15 residues. The V segment lost 5 bases and the J segment 2 bases; nucleotides outside the gene matches: 6. The CDR3: CASSRTGTGAYEQYF. The CDR3 nucleotides are TGTGCCAGCAGTAGAACCGGGACAGGGGCCTACGAGCAGTACTTC.

This rearrangement joins TRBV4-3 to TRBJ2-5; weak D call: TRBD2 (6 bases). Trimming cost V 0 bases and J 7 bases, with 15 bases left between them. CDR1 is LGHNA, CDR2 YSLEER, per germline. CDR3 size: 15 residues. CDR3 loop: CASSQDVGEEVTQYF. CDR3 bases: TGCGCCAGCAGCCAAGATGTGGGGGAGGAAGTGACCCAGTACTTC.

This clonotype turned up a few times. The chain couples TRBV5-1 to TRBJ1-1; 9 nucleotides agree with TRBD1. Trimming removed 4 bases from V and 1 base from J; junction bases left unmatched: 8. The CDR3 extends over 16 amino acids. Germline V gene data show CDR1 as SGHRS and CDR2 as YFSETQ. For the CDR3, the DNA is TGCGCCAGCAGCAGAACAGGGGGCTACCCGAACACTGAAGCTTTCTTT. This gives the protein CASSRTGGYPNTEAFF.

This clonotype was seen at least ten times. This chain connects TRBV3-1 to TRBJ2-7; D ambiguous. This CDR3 contains 14 residues. Germline lookup yields CDR1 LGHDT and CDR2 YNNKEL (reference sequence). With 2 bases removed from V and 1 base from J, the gap between germline ends came to 9 bases. DNA for the CDR3: TGTGCCAGCAGCCAAACAATGGGTTCCTACGAGCAGTACTTC. This codes for CASSQTMGSYEQYF.

The CDR3 reads CASSPPSRGNRNTGELFF. The CDR3 DNA is TGCGCCAGCAGCCCCCCTTCCCGGGGGAACCGAAACACCGGGGAGCTGTTTTTT. The chain recombines TRBV4-1 with TRBJ2-2; TRBD2 might be the D (6 bases). Germline loops: CDR1 MGHRA, CDR2 YSYEKL. The CDR3 totals 18 residues. Trimming removed 4 bases at V and 2 bases at J, with 20 bases between.